This T cell receptor beta chain is from a study of blood T cell repertoires in COVID-19. About the research overall: The United States, Italy and Spain provided the acute and convalescent COVID-19 samples.

Method: immunoSEQ multiplex PCR; TCRdb's copy keeps in-frame clones and lacks some. Here the sample spans 160,000 or so clones, around three quarters being singletons. The CDR3 has 12 amino acids. The germline gives CDR1 SGHVS, CDR2 FQNEAQ. The V segment lost 5 bases and the J segment 5 bases; nucleotides outside the gene matches: 3. This clone has a handful of counts. The specimen sequenced was peripheral blood. The source is a man between 65 and 80 years old with active or convalescent COVID-19. J is TRBJ2-7 and V is TRBV7-8; TRBD2 aligns across 7 bases. The CDR3 DNA is TGTGCCAGCAGCCCCCGGGGGGACGAGCAGTACTTC. Its translation: CASSPRGDEQYF.